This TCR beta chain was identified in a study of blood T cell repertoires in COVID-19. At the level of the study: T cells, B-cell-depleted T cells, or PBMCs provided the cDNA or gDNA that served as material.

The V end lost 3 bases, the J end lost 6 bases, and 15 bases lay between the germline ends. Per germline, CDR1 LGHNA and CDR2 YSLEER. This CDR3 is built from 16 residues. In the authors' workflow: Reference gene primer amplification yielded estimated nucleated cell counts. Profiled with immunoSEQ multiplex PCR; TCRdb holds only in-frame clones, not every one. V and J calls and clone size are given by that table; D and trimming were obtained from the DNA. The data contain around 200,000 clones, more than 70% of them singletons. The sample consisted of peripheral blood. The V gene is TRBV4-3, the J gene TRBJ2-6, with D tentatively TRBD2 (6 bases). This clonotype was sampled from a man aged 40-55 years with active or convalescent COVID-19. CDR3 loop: CASSQVVGLEANVLTF. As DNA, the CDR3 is TGCGCCAGCAGCCAGGTTGTGGGACTGGAGGCCAACGTCCTGACTTTC.